This paragraph covers one TCR beta chain sequence. This specimen comes from a study of T cells after yellow fever vaccination. Germline assignment: CDR1 MNHEY and CDR2 SMNVEV (reference sequence). The CDR3 spans 14 residues. Trimming removed 4 bases from V and 1 base from J, with 10 bases in between. From the 5' RACE reads, TCRdb called clonotypes with MiXCR, one entry per CDR3 protein. The table records 450,000 to 650,000 distinct CDR3 sequences, less than 15% of them present only once. The chain uses TRBV27 and TRBJ1-1; possibly TRBD1 for D (5 bases). The TCR originated in a young man who received the YFV17D yellow fever vaccine. The material sequenced was PBMCs, taken on the day of the yellow fever booster vaccination. The CDR3 DNA follows: TGTGCCAGCAGTTGGGGGTCGGCGAACACTGAAGCTTTCTTT. This sequence encodes CASSWGSANTEAFF.